A single sample gave rise to the 19 T cell receptor beta chains below, sequenced in a study of PD-L1 blockade in urothelial cancer. Time point denoted: peripheral blood 6 weeks after treatment start. Produced via immunoSEQ multiplex PCR; TCRdb's table is partial and in-frame only. The sample has around 80,000 clones, roughly 90% seen once. The starting material was PBMCs, obtained around atezolizumab (anti-PD-L1) treatment. These receptors came from a woman aged 80 or over with urothelial cancer.

V usage is TRBV6-4 and J usage is TRBJ1-2; 8 bases match TRBD1. CDR3 length: 13 amino acids. Germline V CDR1 and CDR2: MRHNA, SNTAGT. Trimming took 3 bases from V and 8 from J; bases not matched to a gene: 5. CDR3 nucleotide sequence: TGTGCCAGCAGTGAGGGGGACAGGAGGGGCTACACCTTC. This translates into CASSEGDRRGYTF.

V is TRBV5-4 and J is TRBJ1-2; D remains unclear. CDR1 and CDR2 (germline): SGHNT, YYREEE (reference sequence). The V end was cut by 7 bases, the J end by 8 bases, with 21 bases between. The CDR3 has 14 amino acids. In DNA, the CDR3 is TGTGCCAGCCAATCCACCTGGGCGAGAGACGGCTACACCTTC. Amino acid sequence: CASQSTWARDGYTF.

This clone is a singleton in its sample. The CDR3 nucleotides are TGTGCCAGCTCACCAGGCCCCGCGGTTGCGGGAGGCCTCACAGATACGCAGTATTTT. Amino acids: CASSPGPAVAGGLTDTQYF. The chain combines TRBV18 with TRBJ2-3; 8 positions agree with TRBD2. Germline V gene sequence: CDR1 KGHSH, CDR2 LQKENI. This CDR3 comprises 19 residues. J was trimmed by 2 bases and V by 2 bases; bases with no gene match: 15.

The chain combines TRBV10-2 with TRBJ2-1; 9 nucleotides match TRBD1. The V segment lost 6 bases and the J segment 1 base; nucleotides outside the gene matches: 4. The CDR3 spans 15 residues. Germline V gene sequence: CDR1 WSHSY, CDR2 SAAADI. CDR3 sequence reads: CASRGGQGSYNEQFF. The CDR3, as DNA: TGCGCCAGCAGAGGTGGACAGGGGTCCTACAATGAGCAGTTCTTC.

The rearrangement links TRBV28 to TRBJ2-7; 8 nucleotides line up with TRBD2. Germline V gene data show CDR1 as MDHEN and CDR2 as SYDVKM. J lost 4 bases, V lost 6 bases, and 11 bases had no gene match. This CDR3 comprises 15 residues. CDR3 nucleotides: TGTGCCAGCAGGCCCGGGGGGGCAGACAAGTACGAGCAGTACTTC. Encoded protein: CASRPGGADKYEQYF.

The CDR3 sequence: CASSDSGLAGGVLEQFF. CDR3 coding DNA: TGTGCCAGCAGTGACTCGGGACTAGCGGGCGGGGTTTTGGAGCAGTTCTTC. The gene calls are TRBV6-4 and TRBJ2-1; 12 bases map to TRBD2. Germline CDR1 and CDR2: MRHNA and SNTAGT. The CDR3 runs to 17 residues. Germline trimming cut 0 bases from V and 10 bases from J; bases unmatched to any gene: 10.

This chain connects TRBV15 to TRBJ2-5; 9 bases are shared with TRBD2. This CDR3 is built from 14 residues. Germline V gene data show CDR1 as LNHNV and CDR2 as YYDKDF (reference sequence). The V gene end was trimmed by 8 bases and the J gene end by 3 bases; junction bases not matched to a gene: 7. The CDR3 DNA sequence: TGTGCCACCTCGATCCGCGGGAGGGAAGAGACCCAGTACTTC. Translated, it gives CATSIRGREETQYF.

This sequence joins TRBV27 and TRBJ2-7, with a possible D match to TRBD2 (5 bases). V lost 2 bases, J lost 3 bases, and 14 bases lay in between. Germline loops: CDR1 MNHEY, CDR2 SMNVEV (reference sequence). CDR3 length: 15 amino acids. The CDR3 DNA reads TGTGCCAGCAGTTTACGGGAAGGGAAGATCTACGAGCAGTACTTC. Translated, it gives CASSLREGKIYEQYF.

CDR3 sequence: CASSRTSGRNQFF. CDR3 in DNA: TGTGCCAGCAGCCGGACTAGCGGGAGGAATCAGTTCTTC. The rearrangement joins TRBV7-3 to TRBJ2-1; TRBD2 aligns across 14 bases. Germline CDR1 is SGHTA and CDR2 is FQGTGA. Trimming at V came to 5 bases and at J to 13 bases, leaving 4 bases not matched to a gene. The CDR3 extends over 13 amino acids.

This clone was observed once. The chain joins TRBV5-1 to TRBJ2-7, with TRBD1 matching 9 bases. This CDR3 comprises 15 residues. V shed 4 bases and J 6 bases; nucleotides not matched to a gene: 11. Germline CDR1 reads SGHRS; CDR2 reads YFSETQ. The CDR3 coding sequence is TGCGCCAGCAGCCGCGGGACAGGGCGGACCGGCGAGCAGTACTTC. It encodes CASSRGTGRTGEQYF.

V and J are TRBV28 and TRBJ1-5; D remains unclear. The CDR3 contains 16 residues. The V end was cut by 1 base, the J end by 2 bases, with 12 bases between. Germline V gives CDR1 MDHEN, CDR2 SYDVKM. The CDR3 bases are TGTGCCAGCAGTTTATTTGAGGTGTTGGGCAATCAGCCCCAGCATTTT. This codes for CASSLFEVLGNQPQHF.

The chain joins TRBV19 to TRBJ2-6, with 9 bases lining up with TRBD1. The CDR3 has 17 amino acids. CDR1 and CDR2 (germline): LNHDA, SQIVND (reference sequence). The V and J ends lost 8 bases and 0 bases, in that order; junction bases with no gene match: 8. The CDR3 protein is CASVRDRVSSGANVLTF. CDR3 DNA sequence: TGTGCCAGTGTCCGGGACAGGGTTAGCTCTGGGGCCAACGTCCTGACTTTC. Together with reference TRBV19 and TRBJ2-6, the CDR3 gives the full variable domain: DGGITQSPKYLFRKEGQNVTLSCEQNLNHDAMYWYRQDPGQGLRLIYYSQIVNDFQKGDIAEGYSVSREKKESFPLTVTSAQKNPTAFYLCASVRDRVSSGANVLTFGAGSRLTVL.

The rearrangement joins TRBV4-1 to TRBJ2-1, with D tentatively TRBD2 (6 bases). Looked up from germline, CDR1 is MGHRA and CDR2 is YSYEKL. Trimming took 0 bases from V and 2 from J, leaving 11 bases between them. This CDR3 is built from 16 residues. The CDR3 bases are TGCGCCAGCAGCCAAGATAGCGGAGGGGCCTACAATGAGCAGTTCTTC. Amino acids: CASSQDSGGAYNEQFF.

The chain is built from TRBV11-2 and TRBJ2-1; TRBD2 matches at 7 bases. The germline CDR1 and CDR2 sequences are SGHAT and FQNNGV. CDR3 size: 16 residues. Unmatched junction bases numbered 12, after V lost 5 bases and J lost 5 bases. Here the CDR3 reads CASSRLGGSAHNEQFF. Written as DNA, the CDR3 is TGTGCCAGCAGCCGCCTTGGCGGGAGCGCCCACAATGAGCAGTTCTTC.

This chain connects TRBV7-9 to TRBJ1-5; 10 positions match TRBD1. This CDR3 is built from 18 residues. The V segment lost 4 bases and the J segment 7 bases; nucleotides outside the gene matches: 16. The germline gives CDR1 SEHNR, CDR2 FQNEAQ (reference sequence). The CDR3: CASSYQLGQGGFGQPQHF. The CDR3 bases are TGTGCCAGCAGCTATCAATTAGGACAGGGGGGATTTGGCCAGCCCCAGCATTTT.

The chain couples TRBV27 to TRBJ2-1; 12 bases line up with TRBD1. Per germline, CDR1 MNHEY and CDR2 SMNVEV (reference sequence). J gave up 1 base and V 2 bases, and 9 bases lay outside the gene matches. The CDR3 is 19 amino acids. The CDR3 DNA follows: TGTGCCAGCAGTTTAAGAGGGACAGGGGGCGCGGGTTCCTACAATGAGCAGTTCTTC. Translation: CASSLRGTGGAGSYNEQFF.

The chain recombines TRBV4-2 with TRBJ1-4; D is ambiguous. V gave up 1 base and J gave up 7 bases, with 19 bases separating them. The CDR3 loop spans 17 amino acids. CDR1 is LGHNA, CDR2 YNFKEQ, per germline. The DNA of the CDR3 is TGTGCCAGCAGCCAAGGAGCGGCGCTGCGGGATAGTGAAAAACTGTTTTTT. The encoded protein is CASSQGAALRDSEKLFF.

The chain uses TRBV29-1 and TRBJ2-1; 9 bases align to TRBD2. The CDR3 runs to 14 residues. CDR1 is SQVTM and CDR2 is ANQGSEA in the germline V gene. V lost 4 bases, J lost 8 bases, and 9 bases stayed unmatched. CDR3 residues: CSVGRGGRDDEQFF. DNA of the CDR3: TGCAGCGTTGGTCGGGGCGGGAGGGACGATGAGCAGTTCTTC.

The chain recombines TRBV21-1 with TRBJ1-2. TRBV21-1 is assigned pseudogene status. The CDR3 is 16 amino acids. The CDR3 bases are TGTGCCAGCAGCAAAGTGGGGGGGGGCGAAGAGGATGGCTACACCTTC. This sequence encodes CASSKVGGGEEDGYTF.